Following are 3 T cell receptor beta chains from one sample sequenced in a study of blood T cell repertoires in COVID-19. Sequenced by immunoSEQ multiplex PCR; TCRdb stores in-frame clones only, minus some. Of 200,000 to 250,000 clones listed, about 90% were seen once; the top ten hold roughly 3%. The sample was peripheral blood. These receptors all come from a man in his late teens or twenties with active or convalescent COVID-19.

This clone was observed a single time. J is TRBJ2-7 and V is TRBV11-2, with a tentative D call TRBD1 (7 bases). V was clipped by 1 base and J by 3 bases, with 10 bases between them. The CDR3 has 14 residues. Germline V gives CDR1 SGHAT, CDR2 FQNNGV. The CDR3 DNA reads TGTGCCAGCAGCTTAGGCCAGGGGGGCTACGAGCAGTACTTC. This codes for CASSLGQGGYEQYF.

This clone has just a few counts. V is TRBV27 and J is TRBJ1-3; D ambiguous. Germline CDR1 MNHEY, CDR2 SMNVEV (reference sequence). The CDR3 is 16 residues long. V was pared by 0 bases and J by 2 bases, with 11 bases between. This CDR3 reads CASSLSLRLPGNTIYF. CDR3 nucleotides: TGTGCCAGCAGTTTATCGCTTAGACTTCCTGGAAACACCATATATTTT.

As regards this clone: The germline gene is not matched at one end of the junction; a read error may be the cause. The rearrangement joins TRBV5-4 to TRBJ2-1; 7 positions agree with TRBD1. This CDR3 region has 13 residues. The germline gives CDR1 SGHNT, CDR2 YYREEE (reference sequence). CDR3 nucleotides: TGTGCCAGCAGCCGGGACAGAAACAATGAACAGTTCTTC. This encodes CASSRDRNNEQFF.